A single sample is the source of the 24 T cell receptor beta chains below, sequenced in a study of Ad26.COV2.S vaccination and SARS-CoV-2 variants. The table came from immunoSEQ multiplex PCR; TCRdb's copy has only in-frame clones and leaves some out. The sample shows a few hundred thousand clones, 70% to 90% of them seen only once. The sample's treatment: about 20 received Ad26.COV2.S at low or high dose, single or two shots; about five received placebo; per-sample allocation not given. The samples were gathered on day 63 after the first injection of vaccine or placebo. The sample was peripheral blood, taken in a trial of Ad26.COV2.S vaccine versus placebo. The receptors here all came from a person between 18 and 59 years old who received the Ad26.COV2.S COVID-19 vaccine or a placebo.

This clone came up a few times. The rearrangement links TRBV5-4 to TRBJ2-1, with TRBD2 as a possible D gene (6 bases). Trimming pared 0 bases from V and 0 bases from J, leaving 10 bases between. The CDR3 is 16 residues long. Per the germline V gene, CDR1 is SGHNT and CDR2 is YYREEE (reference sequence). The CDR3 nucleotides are TGTGCCAGCAGCTTGGTGGCGGGGAGCTCCTACAATGAGCAGTTCTTC. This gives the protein CASSLVAGSSYNEQFF.

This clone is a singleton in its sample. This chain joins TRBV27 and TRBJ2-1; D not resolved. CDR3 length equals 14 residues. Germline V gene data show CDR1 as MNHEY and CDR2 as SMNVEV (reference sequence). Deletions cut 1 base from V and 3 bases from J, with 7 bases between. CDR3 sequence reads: CASSLYSDYNEQFF. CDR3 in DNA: TGTGCCAGCAGTTTATATTCCGACTACAATGAGCAGTTCTTC.

The CDR3 DNA reads TGTGCCAGCGGTAGGGGGAACTACGAGCAGTACTTC. It encodes CASGRGNYEQYF. This chain uses TRBV25-1 with TRBJ2-7; tentative D call: TRBD1 (6 bases). V gave up 8 bases and J gave up 3 bases, with 11 bases separating them. The germline gives CDR1 MGHDK, CDR2 SYGVNS. The CDR3 contains 12 residues.

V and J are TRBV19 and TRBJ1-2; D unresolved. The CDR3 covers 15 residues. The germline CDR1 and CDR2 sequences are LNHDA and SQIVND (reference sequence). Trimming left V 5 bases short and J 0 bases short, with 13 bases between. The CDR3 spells CASSVLLRTNYGYTF. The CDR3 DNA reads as TGTGCCAGTAGTGTCCTTCTTCGGACTAACTATGGCTACACCTTC.

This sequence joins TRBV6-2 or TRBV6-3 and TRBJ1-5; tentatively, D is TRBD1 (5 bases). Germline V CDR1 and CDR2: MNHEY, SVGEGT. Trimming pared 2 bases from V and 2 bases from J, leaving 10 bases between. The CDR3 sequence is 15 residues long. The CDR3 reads CASSYIIRGNQPQHF. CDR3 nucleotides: TGTGCCAGCAGTTACATAATCAGGGGCAATCAGCCCCAGCATTTT.

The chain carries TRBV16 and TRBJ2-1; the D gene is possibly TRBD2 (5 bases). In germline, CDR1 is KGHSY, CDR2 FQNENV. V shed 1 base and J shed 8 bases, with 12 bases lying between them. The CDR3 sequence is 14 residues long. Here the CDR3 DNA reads TGTGCCAGCAGCCAATTGGGGAGTTTGGATGAGCAGTTCTTC. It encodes CASSQLGSLDEQFF.

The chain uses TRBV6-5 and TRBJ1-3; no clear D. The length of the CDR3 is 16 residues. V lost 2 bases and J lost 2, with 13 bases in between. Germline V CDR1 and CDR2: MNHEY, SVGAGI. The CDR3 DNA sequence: TGTGCCAGCAGTTACGGCAGCTATTTCCCTGGAAACACCATATATTTT. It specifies CASSYGSYFPGNTIYF.

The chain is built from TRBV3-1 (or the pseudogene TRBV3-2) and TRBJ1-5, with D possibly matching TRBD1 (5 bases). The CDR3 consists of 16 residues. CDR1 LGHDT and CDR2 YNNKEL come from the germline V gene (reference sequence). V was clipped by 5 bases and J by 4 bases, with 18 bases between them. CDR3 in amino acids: CASSGPTGTANQPQHF. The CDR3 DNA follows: TGTGCCAGCAGCGGGCCTACCGGGACCGCAAATCAGCCCCAGCATTTT.

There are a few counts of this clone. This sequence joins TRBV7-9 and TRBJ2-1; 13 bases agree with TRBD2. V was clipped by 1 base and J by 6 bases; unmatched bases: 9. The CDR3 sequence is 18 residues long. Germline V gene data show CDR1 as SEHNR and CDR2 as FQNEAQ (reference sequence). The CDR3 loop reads CASSLGGLAGAPGNEQFF. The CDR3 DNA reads TGTGCCAGCAGCTTAGGAGGACTAGCGGGGGCTCCGGGCAATGAGCAGTTCTTC.

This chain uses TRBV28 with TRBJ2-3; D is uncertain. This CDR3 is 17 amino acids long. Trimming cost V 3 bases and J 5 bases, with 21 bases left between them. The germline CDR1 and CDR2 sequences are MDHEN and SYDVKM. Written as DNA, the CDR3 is TGTGCCAGCAGTTTCTACGGACCTCGACAACACCTAGATACGCAGTATTTT. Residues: CASSFYGPRQHLDTQYF.

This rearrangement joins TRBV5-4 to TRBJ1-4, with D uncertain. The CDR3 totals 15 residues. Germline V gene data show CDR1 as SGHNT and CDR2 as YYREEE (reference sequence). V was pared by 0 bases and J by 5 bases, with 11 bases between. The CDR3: CASSLDGLLNEKLFF. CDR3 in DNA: TGTGCCAGCAGCTTGGACGGACTGTTAAATGAAAAACTGTTTTTT.

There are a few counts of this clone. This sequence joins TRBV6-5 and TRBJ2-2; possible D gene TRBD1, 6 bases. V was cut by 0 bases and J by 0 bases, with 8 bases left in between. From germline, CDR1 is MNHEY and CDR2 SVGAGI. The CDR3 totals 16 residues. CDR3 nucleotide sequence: TGTGCCAGCAGTTACTCGCCAGGGGCGAACACCGGGGAGCTGTTTTTT. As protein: CASSYSPGANTGELFF.

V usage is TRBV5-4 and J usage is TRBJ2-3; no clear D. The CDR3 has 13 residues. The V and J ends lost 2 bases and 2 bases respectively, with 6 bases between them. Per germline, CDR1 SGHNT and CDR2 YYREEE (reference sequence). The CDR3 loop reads CASSLGNTDTQYF. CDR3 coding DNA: TGTGCCAGCAGCTTAGGGAACACAGATACGCAGTATTTT.

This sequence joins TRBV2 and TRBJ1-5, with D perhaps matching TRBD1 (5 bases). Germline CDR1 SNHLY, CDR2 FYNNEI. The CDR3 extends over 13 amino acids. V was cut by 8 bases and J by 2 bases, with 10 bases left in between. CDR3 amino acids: CASGTGGNQPQHF. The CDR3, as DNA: TGTGCCAGCGGTACGGGGGGCAATCAGCCCCAGCATTTT.

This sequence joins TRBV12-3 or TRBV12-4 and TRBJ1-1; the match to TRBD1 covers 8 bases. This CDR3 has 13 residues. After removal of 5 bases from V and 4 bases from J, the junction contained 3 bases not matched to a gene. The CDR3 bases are TGTGCCAGCAGTGAAGACAGGGGCACTGAAGCTTTCTTT. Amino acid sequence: CASSEDRGTEAFF.

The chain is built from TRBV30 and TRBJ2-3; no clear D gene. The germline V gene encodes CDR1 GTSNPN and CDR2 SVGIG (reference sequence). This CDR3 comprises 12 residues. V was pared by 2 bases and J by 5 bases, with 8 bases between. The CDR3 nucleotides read TGTGCCTGGAGTCCTATCTTAGATACGCAGTATTTT. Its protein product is CAWSPILDTQYF.

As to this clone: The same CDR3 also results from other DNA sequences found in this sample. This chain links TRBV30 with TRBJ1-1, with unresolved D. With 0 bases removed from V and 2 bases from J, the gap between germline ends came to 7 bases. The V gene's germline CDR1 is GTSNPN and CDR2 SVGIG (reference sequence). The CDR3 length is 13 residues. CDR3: CAWSVSANTEAFF. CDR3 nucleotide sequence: TGTGCCTGGAGTGTAAGCGCTAACACTGAAGCTTTCTTT.

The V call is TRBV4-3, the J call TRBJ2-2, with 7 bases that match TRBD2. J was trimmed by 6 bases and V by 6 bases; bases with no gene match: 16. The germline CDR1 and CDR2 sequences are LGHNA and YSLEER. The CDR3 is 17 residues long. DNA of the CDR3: TGCGCCAGCAGGCAAATTACCGGGACTAATGATCCCGGGGAGCTGTTTTTT. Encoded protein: CASRQITGTNDPGELFF.

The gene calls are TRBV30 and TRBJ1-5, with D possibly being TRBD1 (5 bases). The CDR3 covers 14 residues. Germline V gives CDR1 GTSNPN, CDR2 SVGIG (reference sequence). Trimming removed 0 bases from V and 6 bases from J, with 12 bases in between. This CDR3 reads CAWSVLGVGQPQHF. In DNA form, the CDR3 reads TGTGCCTGGAGTGTACTGGGGGTAGGTCAGCCCCAGCATTTT. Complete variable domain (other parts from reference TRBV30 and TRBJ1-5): SQTIHQWPATLVQPVGSPLSLECTVEGTSNPNLYWYRQAAGRGLQLLFYSVGIGQISSEVPQNLSASRPQDRQFILSSKKLLLSDSGFYLCAWSVLGVGQPQHFGDGTRLSIL.

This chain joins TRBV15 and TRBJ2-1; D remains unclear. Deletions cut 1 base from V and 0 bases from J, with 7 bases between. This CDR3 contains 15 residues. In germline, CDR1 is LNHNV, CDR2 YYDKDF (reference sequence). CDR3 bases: TGTGCCACCAGCAGAGGTAAGGGCTCCTACAATGAGCAGTTCTTC. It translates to CATSRGKGSYNEQFF.

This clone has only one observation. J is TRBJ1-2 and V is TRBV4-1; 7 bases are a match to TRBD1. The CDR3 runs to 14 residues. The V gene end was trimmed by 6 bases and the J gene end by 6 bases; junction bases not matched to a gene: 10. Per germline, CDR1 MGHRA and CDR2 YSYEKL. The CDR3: CASSQGDRIDGYTF. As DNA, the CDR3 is TGCGCCAGCAGTCAGGGGGATCGTATTGATGGCTACACCTTC.

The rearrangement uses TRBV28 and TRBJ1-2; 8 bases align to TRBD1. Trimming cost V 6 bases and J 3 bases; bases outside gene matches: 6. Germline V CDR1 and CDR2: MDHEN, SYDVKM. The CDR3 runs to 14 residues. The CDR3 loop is CASRTGDIDYGYTF. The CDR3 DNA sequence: TGTGCCAGCAGGACAGGGGACATAGACTATGGCTACACCTTC.

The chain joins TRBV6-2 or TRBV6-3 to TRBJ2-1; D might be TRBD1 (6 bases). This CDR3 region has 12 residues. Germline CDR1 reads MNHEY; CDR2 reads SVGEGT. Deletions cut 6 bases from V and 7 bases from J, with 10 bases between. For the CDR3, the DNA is TGTGCCAGCAGCCGGGACAATAATGAGCAGTTCTTC. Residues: CASSRDNNEQFF.

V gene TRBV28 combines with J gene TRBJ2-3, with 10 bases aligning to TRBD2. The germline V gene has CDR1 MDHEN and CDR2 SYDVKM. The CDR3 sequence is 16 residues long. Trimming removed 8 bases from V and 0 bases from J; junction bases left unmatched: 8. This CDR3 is CASGLAGESSTDTQYF. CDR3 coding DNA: TGTGCCAGCGGGCTAGCGGGGGAATCTAGCACAGATACGCAGTATTTT.